This TCR beta chain was documented in a study of blood T cell repertoires in COVID-19. Study summary: The United States, Italy and Spain supplied acute and convalescent COVID-19 samples.

The CDR3 has 13 residues. J gave up 2 bases and V 8 bases, and 3 bases lay outside the gene matches. Methods used by the authors: Amplified reference gene primers provided the basis for estimating nucleated cell counts. Some clones are missing from TCRdb's copy, which holds only in-frame ones; the method was immunoSEQ multiplex PCR. That table supplies the V and J calls and clone size; D and trimming were determined from the DNA. The table includes around 500,000 clones, 80% to 90% detected once. This TCR came from a human donor in a cohort sampled during active COVID-19. This rearrangement joins TRBV6-7 to TRBJ1-5; 7 bases are a match to TRBD1. TRBV6-7 is noted as an ORF with a role that remains uncertain. The sequencing input was peripheral blood. The CDR3 protein is CASRGQRNQPQHF. In DNA form, the CDR3 reads TGTGCCAGCCGGGGACAGCGCAATCAGCCCCAGCATTTT.